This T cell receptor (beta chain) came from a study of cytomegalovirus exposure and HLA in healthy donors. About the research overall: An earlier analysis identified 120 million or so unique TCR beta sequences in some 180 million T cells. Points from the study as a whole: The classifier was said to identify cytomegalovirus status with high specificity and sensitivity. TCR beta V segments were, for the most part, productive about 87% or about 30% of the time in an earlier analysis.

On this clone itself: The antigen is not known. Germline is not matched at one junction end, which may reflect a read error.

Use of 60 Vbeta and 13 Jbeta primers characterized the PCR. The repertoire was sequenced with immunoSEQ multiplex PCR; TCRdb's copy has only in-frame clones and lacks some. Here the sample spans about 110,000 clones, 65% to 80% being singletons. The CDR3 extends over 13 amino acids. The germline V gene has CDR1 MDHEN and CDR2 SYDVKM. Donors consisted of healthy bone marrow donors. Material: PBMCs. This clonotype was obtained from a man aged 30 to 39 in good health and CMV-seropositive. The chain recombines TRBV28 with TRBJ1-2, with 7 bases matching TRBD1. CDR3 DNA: TGTGCCAGCAGTCTCGGGACAGACTATGGCTACCCCTTC. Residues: CASSLGTDYGYPF.